Listed below are T cell receptor beta chains from one sample, sequenced in a study of OX40 agonist ivuxolimab in advanced cancers. Using immunoSEQ multiplex PCR, the repertoire was profiled, and TCRdb retains in-frame clones only, with some absent. The sample lists 66,000 or so clones, around 90% occurring once. The sequencing here drew on CD4+ or CD8+ T cells sorted from blood, taken in a trial of the OX40 agonist ivuxolimab. Receptors originate from an adult with an advanced solid tumor such as melanoma, head and neck, liver or kidney cancer. CDR3s include the opening cysteine and the closing phenylalanine or tryptophan. The D gene is left open where the match is weak. The listing skips clone size in some rows; elsewhere it reads once, few, many or a size class.

j_gene | abundance | v_gene | d_gene | CDR3nt | CDR3aa
TRBJ1-2 | few | TRBV7-2 | - | TGTGCCAGCAGCTCCTTCGGGGGGAACTATGGCTACACCTTC | CASSSFGGNYGYTF
TRBJ1-5 | - | TRBV28 | - | TGTGCCAGCAGTTTAACTTCAGGCCGAAATCAGCCCCAGCATTTT | CASSLTSGRNQPQHF
TRBJ2-6 | - | TRBV2 | - | TGTGCCAGCACCGATCAGGGTACTGGGGCCAACGTCCTGACTTTC | CASTDQGTGANVLTF
TRBJ1-4 | few | TRBV5-6 | TRBD1 | TGTGCCAGCAGCTGGGGCACAGGGGCCGCGTCGATTCATGAAAAACTGTTTTTT | CASSWGTGAASIHEKLFF
TRBJ2-7 | - | TRBV2 | TRBD2 | TGTGCCAGCAGTTCCAGCGGGACGGAGTACTTC | CASSSSGTEYF
TRBJ2-1 | few | TRBV2 | - | TGTGCCAGCAGAAGCCTCGGGCTCTCCTACAATGAGCAGTTCTTC | CASRSLGLSYNEQFF
TRBJ2-3 | - | TRBV7-2 | TRBD2 | TGTGCCAGCAGCTTAGACCGTCTAGCGGGAGCCGATACGCAGTATTTT | CASSLDRLAGADTQYF
TRBJ1-1 | - | TRBV19 | - | TGTGCCAGTAGTACTAGGGACACGACCACTGAAGCTTTCTTT | CASSTRDTTTEAFF
TRBJ1-2 | once | TRBV6-5 | - | TGTGCCAGCAGGCAGGGACAAGGCTACACCTTC | CASRQGQGYTF
TRBJ1-1 | - | TRBV6-1 | - | TGTGCCAGCATGCGGTTTCTCCAGAACACTGAAGCTTTCTTT | CASMRFLQNTEAFF
TRBJ2-3 | - | TRBV7-8 | - | TGTGCCAGCAGCCCCGAATCAGATACGCAGTATTTT | CASSPESDTQYF
TRBJ2-5 | - | TRBV18 | - | TGTGCCAGCTCACTAACCGGGCCTCAAGAGACCCAGTACTTC | CASSLTGPQETQYF
TRBJ2-5 | - | TRBV29-1 | - | TGCAGCGTTGTAAGCCTATCCCAAGAGACCCAGTACTTC | CSVVSLSQETQYF
TRBJ2-7 | - | TRBV11-2 | - | TGTGCCAGCAGCCCACTGCGGACTGGCTACGAGCAGTACTTC | CASSPLRTGYEQYF
TRBJ1-1 | - | TRBV18 | TRBD1 | TGTGCCAGCTCACCACCGGAGACAGGGCCCACTGAAGCTTTCTTT | CASSPPETGPTEAFF
TRBJ1-4 | - | TRBV6-5 | - | TGTGCCAGCAGCGGAGACAGTGTCTTTAATGAAAAACTGTTTTTT | CASSGDSVFNEKLFF
TRBJ1-1 | - | TRBV28 | - | TGTGCCAGCAGTCTCCCATGGGGCGCGGGGAACACTGAAGCTTTCTTT | CASSLPWGAGNTEAFF
TRBJ2-6 | - | TRBV11-2 | - | TGTGCCAGCAGCTTGGGGCAGTTACGTTTCTCTGGGGCCAACGTCCTGACTTTC | CASSLGQLRFSGANVLTF
TRBJ2-1 | - | TRBV19 | TRBD2 | TGTGCCAGTAGTATAGTCATTGGCGGGAGTACCTACAATGAGCAGTTCTTC | CASSIVIGGSTYNEQFF
TRBJ2-6 | - | TRBV19 | - | TGTGCCAGTTCCGATACAGGGACTGGGGCCAACGTCCTGACTTTC | CASSDTGTGANVLTF
TRBJ2-1 | - | TRBV5-4 | TRBD2 | TGTGCCAGCAGCTTGAATAGCGGGAGCCCCTACAATGAGCAGTTCTTC | CASSLNSGSPYNEQFF
TRBJ2-2 | once | TRBV10-3 | - | TGTGCCATCAGTGACCCAGGGGAAGGGGAGCTGTTTTTT | CAISDPGEGELFF
TRBJ1-1 | - | TRBV11-1 | TRBD1 | TGTGCCAGCAGCTTAGCACCGGGACAGGGGAGGAACACTGAAGCTTTCTTT | CASSLAPGQGRNTEAFF
TRBJ1-2 | - | TRBV11-2 | TRBD1 | TGTGCCAGCAGCTTAGAATCAGCCAGGGGGGGCTATGGCTACACCTTC | CASSLESARGGYGYTF
TRBJ2-2 | - | TRBV28 | TRBD2 | TGTGCCAGCAGAAGGACTAGCGGGAGCACCGGGGAGCTGTTTTTT | CASRRTSGSTGELFF
TRBJ2-7 | - | TRBV6-5 | - | TGTGCCAGCAGTTACTCCGGACGGTCGTCCTACGAGCAGTACTTC | CASSYSGRSSYEQYF
TRBJ2-1 | - | TRBV14 | - | TGTGCCAGCAGCCAAGTGAGACGTTCGGGGCTTGATGAGCAGTTCTTC | CASSQVRRSGLDEQFF
TRBJ2-7 | - | TRBV28 | - | TGTGCCAGCAGTTTATCCCCCAGGTATTCGGGGCAAGAGCAGTACTTC | CASSLSPRYSGQEQYF
TRBJ2-1 | - | TRBV5-6 | - | TGTGCCAGCAGCCCCAGACTTGGGGTGCGCAATGAGCAGTTCTTC | CASSPRLGVRNEQFF
TRBJ2-7 | once | TRBV19 | TRBD1 | TGTGCCAGTAGTATCGGAGACAGGGGTTACGAGCAGTACTTC | CASSIGDRGYEQYF
TRBJ1-2 | few | TRBV19 | - | TGTGCCAGTAGTATGAGCAGGGGAAGTAATTATGGCTACACCTTC | CASSMSRGSNYGYTF
TRBJ1-5 | - | TRBV28 | - | TGTGCCAGCAGTTTCTTGTTTGGCAATCAGCCCCAGCATTTT | CASSFLFGNQPQHF
TRBJ1-5 | - | TRBV6-6 | - | TGTGCCAGCGTTGACTTTGCGACAGGTCAGCCCCAGCATTTT | CASVDFATGQPQHF
TRBJ1-2 | - | TRBV18 | - | TGTGCCAGCTCACCCCAGGGGAGGGGTTATGGCTACACCTTC | CASSPQGRGYGYTF
TRBJ1-5 | few | TRBV10-3 | - | TGTGCCATCAGTCGGGACATAGATCAGCCCCAGCATTTT | CAISRDIDQPQHF
TRBJ2-1 | once | TRBV5-4 | TRBD2 | TGTGCCAGCAGCCGGGAGCCTAGCGGGGGGGGAGAGTTCTTC | CASSREPSGGGEFF
TRBJ2-3 | - | TRBV5-6 | - | TGTGCCAGCAGCTTGGGTCTAGGGAGCACAGATACGCAGTATTTT | CASSLGLGSTDTQYF
TRBJ1-5 | - | TRBV10-1 | - | TGCGCCAGCAGTGACCGTACAGGTCAGCCCCAGCATTTT | CASSDRTGQPQHF
TRBJ2-2 | - | TRBV6-1 | - | TGTGCCAGCAGTGAAGGGACATTCACCACCGGGGAGCTGTTTTTT | CASSEGTFTTGELFF
TRBJ1-1 | - | TRBV5-1 | TRBD1 | TGCGCCAGCAGCTTGGCCCCAGGGGGGTCTTACACTGAAGCTTTCTTT | CASSLAPGGSYTEAFF
TRBJ1-1 | - | TRBV14 | - | TGTGCCAGCAGCCAAGTAGGGCTCTTGAGCACTGAAGCTTTCTTT | CASSQVGLLSTEAFF
TRBJ1-6 | - | TRBV11-2 | - | TGTGCCAGCAGCACCCCGTCTCCGGGGGGCGGTTCACCCCTCCACTTT | CASSTPSPGGGSPLHF
TRBJ1-2 | - | TRBV10-3 | - | TGTGCCATCAGTGACGAGGTCAATGGCTACACCTTC | CAISDEVNGYTF
TRBJ1-1 | - | TRBV6-1 | - | TGTGCCAGCAGTGATCGGGGTCCACCACCTGAAGCTTTCTTT | CASSDRGPPPEAFF
TRBJ2-7 | - | TRBV10-3 | - | TGTGCCATCAGTGAGTCGGTCACCGGGATGGCCGGTCTCTCCTACGAGCAGTACTTC | CAISESVTGMAGLSYEQYF
TRBJ2-5 | - | TRBV6-6 | TRBD2 | TGTGCCAGCAGTTACAGGGAGGGAACAGGCGGAGAGACCCAGTACTTC | CASSYREGTGGETQYF
TRBJ2-1 | - | TRBV29-1 | TRBD2 | TGCAGCGTTGAAAGCTTTGCGGGAGGGTTTAACAATGAGCAGTTCTTC | CSVESFAGGFNNEQFF
TRBJ2-5 | - | TRBV6-6 | - | TGTGCCAGCAGCTCCCTTCGGGCGGGGACCCAAGAGGCCCAGTACTTC | CASSSLRAGTQEAQYF
TRBJ2-7 | once | TRBV18 | - | TGTGCCAGCTCACCACCGGCCCCGAGCTCCTACGAGCAGTACTTC | CASSPPAPSSYEQYF
TRBJ2-2 | - | TRBV20-1 | - | TGCAGTGCTAGCCGTACCGGGGAGCTGTTTTTT | CSASRTGELFF
TRBJ2-2 | - | TRBV7-2 | TRBD2 | TGTGCCAGCAGTTTTAGCGGGGGGCCGGCAACCGGGGAGCTGTTTTTT | CASSFSGGPATGELFF
TRBJ1-5 | - | TRBV11-2 | - | TGTGCCAGCAGCTTAGTAGGGCAGCCCCAGCATTTT | CASSLVGQPQHF
TRBJ1-6 | - | TRBV2 | TRBD1 | TGTGCCAGCAGTGAGCGGCAGGGGGTAAATTCACCCCTCCACTTT | CASSERQGVNSPLHF
TRBJ2-3 | - | TRBV16 | - | TGTGCCAGCAGTAAGAGAGGGCCAGATACGCAGTATTTT | CASSKRGPDTQYF
TRBJ2-7 | - | TRBV6-5 | TRBD1 | TGTGCCAGCAGTTACTCGATTGGGACAGGGTCATACGAGCAGTACTTC | CASSYSIGTGSYEQYF
TRBJ2-5 | once | TRBV18 | - | TGTGCCAGCTCACCGCGGACTCGGGACCGGGAGGAGACCCAGTACTTC | CASSPRTRDREETQYF
TRBJ2-3 | once | TRBV9 | TRBD1 | TGTGCCAGCAGCGTTGGTCCAGGGGGTGGTTCAGATACGCAGTATTTT | CASSVGPGGGSDTQYF
TRBJ2-5 | - | TRBV19 | TRBD2 | TGTGCCAGTGGAAGCGGGAGGGTTCAAGAGACCCAGTACTTC | CASGSGRVQETQYF
TRBJ2-5 | once | TRBV4-1 | - | TGCGCCAGCAGCCAAGATCGGAGCGGAGAACAAGAGACCCAGTACTTC | CASSQDRSGEQETQYF